What follows is one T cell receptor (beta chain) and its context. Its antigen is unknown. The data were taken from a study of identical twins. Template switching created a universal primer site, and the cDNA included unique molecular identifiers. Each CDR3 protein is one row after TCRdb ran MiXCR on the 5' RACE reads. The sample includes 1,800,000 or so distinct CDR3 sequences, less than 40% seen only once; the top ten take around 0.25%. Findings and limits, study-wide: The presence of invariant MAIT and iNKT cells could partly confound analyses of zero-insertion sequences. Cord blood beta clonotypes present at high abundance carried fewer insertions; no such pattern appeared in memory repertoires. Models predicted too little out-of-frame TCR alpha sharing in monozygotic twins.

CDR3 size: 15 residues. Germline trimming cut 4 bases from V and 3 bases from J; bases unmatched to any gene: 8. CDR1 SGHAT and CDR2 FQNNGV come from the germline V gene. V gene TRBV11-2 combines with J gene TRBJ2-7, with 8 bases matching TRBD2. This receptor was taken from a newborn girl in good health. The sequencing input was cord blood. CDR3 protein: CASSSVFGGGYEQYF. CDR3 nucleotide sequence: TGTGCCAGCAGCTCCGTTTTCGGGGGGGGCTACGAGCAGTACTTC. Combining the CDR3 with reference TRBV11-2 and TRBJ2-7 gives the whole variable domain EAGVAQSPRYKIIEKRQSVAFWCNPISGHATLYWYQQILGQGPKLLIQFQNNGVVDDSQLPKDRFSAERLKGVDSTLKIQPAKLEDSAVYLCASSSVFGGGYEQYFGPGTRLTVT.